Listed here is a single T cell receptor beta chain. Building of the TCR beta libraries involved iRepertoire HTBI primers and Arm-PCR of CDR3 regions. TCRdb called the multiplex PCR reads again in MiXCR, with one record for every CDR3 protein. The table records about 430,000 distinct CDR3 sequences, about 15% of them present only once. Germline CDR1 reads SGHDT; CDR2 reads YYEEEE. The CDR3 loop spans 18 amino acids. After removal of 3 bases from V and 3 bases from J, the junction contained 15 bases not matched to a gene. This entry belongs to a study of regulatory T cells in long-lasting Graves disease. Documented time point: newly diagnosed GD, antithyroid drugs for less than 3 months. Generation of the TCR library employed RNA extracted from PBMCs. Separately, the same data were catalogued under a study of T cells in Graves' hyperthyroidism and ophthalmopathy.

The sequenced sample was peripheral blood mononuclear cells (PBMCs), obtained at new diagnosis, from a patient treated with antithyroid drugs. The rearrangement uses TRBV5-6 and TRBJ1-1; 9 nucleotides line up with TRBD1. This TCR came from a middle-aged woman with Graves disease. The CDR3 here is CASSWIRDRERGDTEAFF. The CDR3 bases are TGTGCCAGCAGCTGGATTCGGGACAGGGAACGGGGGGACACTGAAGCTTTCTTT.